This entry lists 2 T cell receptor beta chains sequenced from one sample in a study of T cells in Graves' hyperthyroidism and ophthalmopathy (dated by TCRdb to about 2019). Library generation was performed with multiplex PCR. Instrument on record: Illumina HiSeq 2000. The TCR beta CDR3 regions were amplified from the RNA transcripts. For the first round of RT-PCR on the TCR CDR3, the HTBI primer set was used together with the Qiagen OneStep RT-PCR kit. TCRdb reran the public reads through fastp at Q25 and MiXCR, keeping productive beta chains. Every entry covers one CDR3 protein and lists the most common genes and DNA from its rows. The sample profile shows about 420,000 distinct CDR3 sequences; about a sixth of them were found once. Roughly 8% of the sample belongs to the ten largest clones. The material sequenced was blood. The receptor source for this set is a woman between 18 and 29 years old with Graves' hyperthyroidism.

V gene TRBV13 combines with J gene TRBJ1-3; D not certain. Trimming took 1 base from V and 2 from J, leaving 12 bases between them. Germline V gene lookup returns CDR1 PRHDT and CDR2 FYEKMQ (reference sequence). The CDR3 contains 16 residues. The CDR3 here is CASSLAPPLTGNTIYF. DNA of the CDR3: TGTGCCAGCAGCTTAGCCCCCCCTCTCACTGGAAACACCATATATTTT.

This clonotype was seen repeatedly, ten times or more. The chain uses TRBV7-9 and TRBJ2-5, with TRBD1 identical over 9 bases. V shed 4 bases, J shed 4 bases, and the junction held 10 bases outside the gene matches. Germline lookup yields CDR1 SEHNR and CDR2 FQNEAQ (reference sequence). This CDR3 is 16 amino acids long. CDR3 residues: CASSSVKQTGGETQYF. The CDR3 nucleotides read TGTGCCAGCAGCTCCGTTAAACAGACAGGGGGAGAGACCCAGTACTTC.